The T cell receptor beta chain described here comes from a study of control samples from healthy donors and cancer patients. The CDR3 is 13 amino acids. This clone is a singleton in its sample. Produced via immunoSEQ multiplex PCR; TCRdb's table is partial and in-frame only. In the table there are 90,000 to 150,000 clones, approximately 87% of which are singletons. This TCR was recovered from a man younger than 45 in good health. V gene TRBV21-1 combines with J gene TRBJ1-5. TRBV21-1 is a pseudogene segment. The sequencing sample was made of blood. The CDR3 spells CASSPNGPEPQHF. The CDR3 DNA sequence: TGTGCCAGCAGTCCCAACGGCCCCGAGCCCCAGCATTTT.